This T cell receptor (beta chain) was sequenced during a study of cytomegalovirus exposure and HLA in healthy donors. Study-wide results and caveats: With DRB1 most and HLA-C fewest, TCR association rates differed between HLA loci in a later analysis. Researchers left out some V segments, among them TRBV6-2 and TRBV6-3, as indistinguishable.

As to this clone: Its cognate antigen is unknown.

The PCR employed 60 Vbeta primers together with 13 Jbeta primers. Some clones are missing from TCRdb's copy, which holds only in-frame ones; the method was immunoSEQ multiplex PCR. There are 180,000 or so clones in the sample; around 79% occur only once, and about an eighth lies in the top ten. Germline CDR1 and CDR2: MRHNA and SNTAGT. V shed 6 bases and J shed 4 bases, with 19 bases lying between them. CDR3 length: 15 residues. The chain has TRBV6-4 and TRBJ2-7, with a possible D match to TRBD1 (6 bases). The sequencing input was PBMCs. The TCR originated in a man aged 45-65 years in good health and CMV-seropositive. CDR3 coding DNA: TGTGCCAGCAGCCTCCCCCCGGGACAAAATTACGAGCAGTACTTC. Translating gives CASSLPPGQNYEQYF.